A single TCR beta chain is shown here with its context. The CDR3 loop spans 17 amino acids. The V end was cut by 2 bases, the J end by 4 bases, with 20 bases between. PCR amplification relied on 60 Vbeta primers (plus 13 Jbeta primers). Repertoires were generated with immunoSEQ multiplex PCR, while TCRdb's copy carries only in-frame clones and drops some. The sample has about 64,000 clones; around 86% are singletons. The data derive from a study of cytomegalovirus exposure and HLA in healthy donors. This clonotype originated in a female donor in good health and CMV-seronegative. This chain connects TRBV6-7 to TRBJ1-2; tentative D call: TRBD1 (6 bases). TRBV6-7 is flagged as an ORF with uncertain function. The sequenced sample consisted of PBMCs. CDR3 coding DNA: TGTGCCAGCAGTTACCGGTTACCGGGACAAGGGGGCTATGGCTACACCTTC. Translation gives CASSYRLPGQGGYGYTF.